Sequencing of this T cell receptor (beta chain) was carried out in a study of T cell responses to AZD1222 COVID-19 vaccine (dated by TCRdb to the early 2020s). With respect to the entire study: AZD1222 recipients whose second dose came at about 4 weeks and those whose second dose came at about 12 weeks were combined into one group, since spike-specific TCR depth and breadth did not differ between the two schedules. TCR sequencing was performed for some 250 trial participants, of whom roughly 200 were given two doses of AZD1222 and around 26 were given two doses of MenACWY control vaccine. Enrollment into the trials was organized by age into subgroups of 18-55, 56-69 and 70-plus years, and those subgroups contained roughly 140, 27 and 60 TCR-sequenced participants, respectively. Study-wide conclusions, independent of this receptor: CD4 TCRs associated with the vaccine covered the entire spike protein, and the dominant responses were in regions 160-218 and 743-854. After two AZD1222 doses, spike-specific TCR breadth and depth were significantly higher than at day 0 and than in MenACWY recipients. Reportedly, close to half of the unique spike-specific TCRs recognized epitopes lying outside the regions that are mutated in the B.1.351 and B.1.1.7 variants. Because no samples from the day 14 peak response were available, repertoires could be characterized only after the peak T cell response. Only a handful of AZD1222 recipients were SARS-CoV-2 seropositive at baseline, limiting conclusions about previously exposed vaccinees. Participants were mostly white British and included more females than males, and it was suggested by the authors that clonal diversity may have been underestimated. In the small 56-69-year group, the increase in depth fell short of significance, most likely because of low power.

The CDR3 regions of human TCRbeta chains were analyzed by immunosequencing. Per the original workflow: TCRs in the repertoires were matched against a reference library of SARS-CoV-2-specific TCRs that had been generated with the MIRA antigen-specificity platform. Breadth was defined as the fraction of unique TCRs that were SARS-CoV-2-associated, and depth was defined as the fraction of total T cells that were SARS-CoV-2-associated. Using the MIRA data, every spike-specific TCR was mapped to the spike region that the TCR reacted to and assigned to either a CD4 or a CD8 class. Log10-transformed breadth and depth values were compared by one-way ANOVA with Sidak's multiple comparisons tests. What TCRdb holds here is the immuneACCESS table cut down to in-frame rearrangements. Part of the clones is not present; checked against another copy, under half of the missing clones reflect an unresolved V gene, and the others are unexplained. Clone size and the V and J calls come from that table; the DNA yielded D and trimming. The sample table contains some 100,000 clones; only one count was recorded for roughly 84% of them. The ten largest clonotypes hold under 1.5% of the sample.

Read against the paper, the sample's time point label means: baseline before first vaccination. Vaccinee samples came from UK trials COV001 and COV002, including a single-blind randomized controlled phase 2/3 trial of AZD1222 (ChAdOx1 nCoV-19) in healthy adults. For TCRbeta chain sequencing, PBMC samples from trial participants were taken at day 0 and at day 28 after the second dose. Notes on this clone: Its antigen target is currently unknown. Per-nucleotide qualities are absent, and no much larger clonotype sits a single base away.

CDR1 GTSNPN and CDR2 SVGIG are derived from the germline V gene (reference sequence). The junction carries 5 bases between V and J, which are trimmed by 0 bases and 0 bases respectively. Including the terminal cysteine and phenylalanine, the CDR3 comprises 14 residues. The kept DNA is CDR3 alone, 42 bases in frame from the first base. The sequence links TRBV30 to TRBJ1-4, with the identity of the D gene unclear. The TCR was taken from an adult in good health. The sequences come from peripheral blood, collected on day 0 of AZD1222 vaccination. The bases read TGTGCCTGGAGTGTACTTTCAACTAATGAAAAACTGTTTTTT. Its product reads: CAWSVLSTNEKLFF.